This TCR beta chain appears in the sequencing data of a study of radiotherapy plus CTLA-4 blockade in lung cancer. Study information: With roughly a third of patients having disease control, objective responses were seen in roughly 19%. Overall study findings and caveats: The study found tumor-derived TCR clones expanded in blood after radiotherapy plus ipilimumab.

For this clone: Antigen: not known.

Clones were sequenced by immunoSEQ multiplex PCR, and TCRdb holds only the in-frame ones, with some missing. The sample includes around 40,000 clones, more than 80% of them seen just once. CTLA-4 blockade with ipilimumab, together with focal radiation, was given to patients with chemo-refractory metastatic non-small-cell lung cancer. The CDR3 extends over 14 amino acids. Per germline, CDR1 MDHEN and CDR2 SYDVKM. Trimming shortened V by 2 bases and J by 11 bases, and 18 bases separated the two germline ends. The sequencing here drew on peripheral blood, taken from a patient treated with radiotherapy plus ipilimumab. The receptor comes from a human donor with non-small cell lung cancer who had stable disease on radiotherapy plus ipilimumab. J is TRBJ2-5 and V is TRBV28; D might be TRBD2 (5 bases). In DNA, the CDR3 is TGTGCCAGCAGTTTACGTGGCAGGTCTGGGGAGCAGTACTTC. Its protein product is CASSLRGRSGEQYF.